This T cell receptor beta chain was found in a study of cytomegalovirus exposure and HLA in healthy donors. The study's findings and limits: In a later analysis, TCR association rates varied by HLA locus: DRB1 most, HLA-C fewest. For most TCR beta V segments, an earlier analysis put the productive rate at about 87% or about 30% of the time. Rare TCR sequences predominated, though certain public TCRs were found in many donors.

Amplification used 60 Vbeta primers and 13 Jbeta primers. Generated by immunoSEQ multiplex PCR, the TCRdb table keeps only in-frame clones and is missing some. There are about 190,000 clones in the sample; approximately 79% occur only once, and roughly 6% lies in the top ten. These donors counted as nominally healthy when sampled, but unrecorded immune exposures were likely. Trimming left V 2 bases short and J 7 bases short, with 11 bases between. The CDR3 is 13 amino acids. Germline V gene lookup returns CDR1 SGHDN and CDR2 FVKESK. On this clone: No antigen is known for it.

The chain uses TRBV14 and TRBJ2-5, with D possibly matching TRBD1 (6 bases). The source material was PBMCs. The receptor was isolated from a man between 40 and 49 years old in good health and CMV-seropositive. Here the CDR3 reads CASSQQGTLTQYF. In nucleotides, the CDR3 is TGTGCCAGCAGCCAACAGGGGACCTTGACCCAGTACTTC.